The source of this T cell receptor (beta chain) is a study of blood T cell repertoires in COVID-19. Study summary: The origin of the acute and convalescent COVID-19 samples was the United States, Italy and Spain. T cells, B-cell-depleted T cells, or PBMCs provided the cDNA or gDNA that served as material.

The V end was cut by 1 base, the J end by 6 bases, with 7 bases between. The CDR3 runs 14 residues. The V gene's germline CDR1 is SGHVS and CDR2 FQNEAQ. Authors' methods: How many nucleated cells were present was estimated from reference gene primer amplification. Using immunoSEQ multiplex PCR, the repertoire was profiled, and TCRdb retains in-frame clones only, with some absent. V and J calls and clone size follow that table, whereas D and trimming were derived from the DNA. The table records around 180,000 clones, approximately 83% of them present only once. The TCR originated in a man between 60 and 75 years old with acute or convalescent COVID-19. Source material: peripheral blood. The J gene is TRBJ1-6, the V gene TRBV7-8; D remains ambiguous. The CDR3 loop is CASSLVNSNSPLHF. In DNA, the CDR3 is TGTGCCAGCAGCTTAGTTAACAGTAATTCACCCCTCCACTTT.